These 26 T cell receptor beta chains were all obtained from the same sample, sequenced in a study of T cells in Graves' hyperthyroidism and ophthalmopathy. RNA transcripts yielded amplified TCR beta CDR3 regions. RT-PCR in the first round (using the HTBI primer set) targeted the TCR CDR3. Via MiXCR, TCRdb re-called the multiplex PCR reads, giving one row per CDR3 protein. The table lists some 270,000 distinct CDR3 sequences, roughly an eighth of them singletons, with roughly 7.9% in the top ten. Sequences were obtained from blood. These receptors came from a middle-aged woman with Graves' hyperthyroidism.

This clonotype has a count of ten or more. The J gene is TRBJ1-5, the V gene TRBV6-2 or TRBV6-3; D not certain. The CDR3 has 12 amino acids. Germline V gives CDR1 MNHEY, CDR2 SVGEGT. V was shortened by 5 bases and J by 9 bases, with 11 bases between the two germline ends. The CDR3 sequence is CASSLTRGPQHF. The CDR3 coding sequence is TGTGCCAGCAGTCTCACCCGGGGGCCCCAGCATTTT.

The V and J genes are TRBV14 and TRBJ2-5; D not certain. The CDR3 runs to 14 residues. The V end lost 2 bases, the J end lost 3 bases, and 10 bases lay between the germline ends. Germline loops: CDR1 SGHDN, CDR2 FVKESK. CDR3 bases: TGTGCCAGCAGCCAAACGGAACCAAAAGAGACCCAGTACTTC. Translating it yields CASSQTEPKETQYF.

CDR3 sequence reads: CASTAPGQGFYEQYF. The CDR3 nucleotides read TGTGCCAGCACCGCACCGGGACAGGGTTTTTACGAGCAGTACTTC. The chain combines TRBV2 with TRBJ2-7; 9 bases line up with TRBD1. The CDR3 runs to 15 residues. The V segment lost 7 bases and the J segment 4 bases; nucleotides outside the gene matches: 11. CDR1 is SNHLY and CDR2 is FYNNEI in the germline V gene.

This clonotype was counted ten times or more. The DNA of the CDR3 is TGTGCCAGCTCCTTGGGGGAATACTACGAGCAGTACTTC. Protein: CASSLGEYYEQYF. The chain joins TRBV28 to TRBJ2-7; TRBD1 or TRBD2 may be the D gene (5 bases each). The V and J ends lost 8 bases and 3 bases respectively, with 14 bases between them. This CDR3 has 13 amino acids. The germline CDR1 and CDR2 sequences are MDHEN and SYDVKM. The full variable domain, with the rest looked up from reference TRBV28 and TRBJ2-7, is DVKVTQSSRYLVKRTGEKVFLECVQDMDHENMFWYRQDPGLGLRLIYFSYDVKMKEKGDIPEGYSVSREKKERFSLILESASTNQTSMYLCASSLGEYYEQYFGPGTRLTVT.

The V and J genes are TRBV6-5 and TRBJ1-6, with unresolved D. Germline CDR1 MNHEY, CDR2 SVGAGI. V was pared by 2 bases and J by 9 bases, with 14 bases between. The length of the CDR3 is 15 residues. The CDR3 DNA reads as TGTGCCAGCAGTTACGCGACCTCGGGTGGTTCACCCCTCCACTTT. It is translated as CASSYATSGGSPLHF.

This clonotype was seen more than once but under ten times. The chain recombines TRBV6-1 with TRBJ1-1; a possible D gene is TRBD1 (6 bases). CDR1 is MNHNS, CDR2 SASEGT, per germline. Trimming took 7 bases from V and 6 from J, leaving 9 bases between them. There are 11 residues in the CDR3. The DNA for the CDR3 is TGTGCCAGCACAGGGGTTGCTGAAGCTTTCTTT. Translating it yields CASTGVAEAFF.

This clonotype was found many times. The rearrangement joins TRBV12-3 or TRBV12-4 to TRBJ2-2, with D possibly TRBD2 on 6 matching bases. The V and J ends lost 6 bases and 6 bases respectively, with 23 bases between them. The CDR3 runs 17 residues. The CDR3 reads CASRPHYGGDLSGELFF. The CDR3 DNA is TGTGCCAGCAGGCCCCATTATGGCGGGGACCTTTCCGGGGAGCTGTTTTTT.

This clonotype appeared many times. This sequence joins TRBV28 and TRBJ1-1; tentative D call: TRBD1 (6 bases). There are 15 residues in the CDR3. V lost 1 base to trimming and J lost 7 bases, with 16 bases between them. Germline V gene data show CDR1 as MDHEN and CDR2 as SYDVKM. The CDR3 here is CASSLYRTARSEAFF. DNA of the CDR3: TGTGCCAGCAGTTTATACCGGACAGCCAGGAGTGAAGCTTTCTTT.

V and J are TRBV2 and TRBJ2-7, with D possibly called TRBD1 or TRBD2 (5 bases each). The CDR3 totals 14 residues. V lost 5 bases, J lost 3 bases, and 14 bases lay in between. The germline gives CDR1 SNHLY, CDR2 FYNNEI. The CDR3 spells CASSLGAGVYEQYF. The CDR3, as DNA: TGTGCCAGCAGTTTAGGGGCCGGGGTCTACGAGCAGTACTTC.

This clonotype has more than one count but fewer than ten. This chain joins TRBV5-6 and TRBJ1-5; the match to TRBD1 covers 7 bases. Germline lookup yields CDR1 SGHDT and CDR2 YYEEEE. V lost 4 bases to trimming and J lost 7 bases; unmatched junction nucleotides: 8. This CDR3 contains 14 residues. CDR3 sequence: CASSIRHRGQPQHF. In DNA form, the CDR3 reads TGTGCCAGCAGCATACGGCACAGGGGCCAGCCCCAGCATTTT.

This clonotype was recorded at least ten times. The V call is TRBV7-2, the J call TRBJ1-1; D uncertain. Germline V gene data show CDR1 as SGHTA and CDR2 as FQGNSA. The CDR3 contains 13 residues. Trimming pared 2 bases from V and 5 bases from J, leaving 9 bases between. The CDR3: CASSLNRVTEAFF. The CDR3 nucleotides are TGTGCCAGCAGCTTAAACCGGGTTACTGAAGCTTTCTTT. The full variable domain, with the rest looked up from reference TRBV7-2 and TRBJ1-1, is GAGVSQSPSNKVTEKGKDVELRCDPISGHTALYWYRQSLGQGLEFLIYFQGNSAPDKSGLPSDRFSAERTGGSVSTLTIQRTQQEDSAVYLCASSLNRVTEAFFGQGTRLTVV.

V is TRBV6-1 and J is TRBJ1-1; weak D call: TRBD1 (6 bases). The CDR3 is 13 amino acids. The germline V gene has CDR1 MNHNS and CDR2 SASEGT. Trimming stripped 5 bases from V and 6 bases from J, with 13 bases between. The CDR3 spells CASSRGAAAEAFF. CDR3 nucleotides: TGTGCCAGCAGTAGGGGGGCAGCTGCTGAAGCTTTCTTT.

The sample holds a few counts of this clonotype. The chain uses TRBV15 and TRBJ2-3, with 7 nucleotides matching TRBD1. Germline V gives CDR1 LNHNV, CDR2 YYDKDF (reference sequence). The trim removed 2 bases at V and 1 base at J, leaving 0 bases unmatched. The length of the CDR3 is 14 residues. This CDR3 is CATSRTGGTDTQYF. CDR3 coding DNA: TGTGCCACCAGCAGAACAGGGGGCACAGATACGCAGTATTTT.

This clonotype was recorded at least ten times. The chain is built from TRBV12-5 and TRBJ1-2; no clear D. V shed 10 bases and J shed 4 bases, with 16 bases lying between them. The germline gives CDR1 LGHNT, CDR2 FRNRAP. This CDR3 is built from 13 residues. In nucleotides, the CDR3 is TGTGCTAAGAGGGTCGGAGTGGGCTATGGCTACACCTTC. Translated, it gives CAKRVGVGYGYTF.

About this clonotype itself: A read error may account for a junction end that differs from germline. The CDR3 sequence: CATSLGGRETQYF. Written as DNA, the CDR3 is TGTGCCACCAGTTTAGGAGGGAGGGAGACCCAGTACTTC. The chain is built from TRBV28 and TRBJ2-5, with D possibly TRBD2 on 6 matching bases. This CDR3 has 13 residues. The germline V gene has CDR1 MDHEN and CDR2 SYDVKM.

This clonotype was recorded at least ten times. The rearrangement joins TRBV20-1 to TRBJ2-3, with a weak D call TRBD2 (5 bases). Germline CDR1 DFQATT, CDR2 SNEGSKA (reference sequence). CDR3 length equals 14 residues. V lost 1 base to trimming and J lost 5 bases, with 13 bases between them. CDR3 DNA sequence: TGCAGTGCTAGAGGCCTAGACCGGGGAGATACGCAGTATTTT. It specifies CSARGLDRGDTQYF.

The V and J genes are TRBV20-1 and TRBJ2-3; the match to TRBD1 covers 9 bases. Germline V gene data show CDR1 as DFQATT and CDR2 as SNEGSKA (reference sequence). CDR3 length: 13 amino acids. V was pared by 6 bases and J by 3 bases, with 4 bases of the junction left unmatched. Written as DNA, the CDR3 is TGCAGTGCGCCGACAGGGGGAACAGATACGCAGTATTTT. Residues: CSAPTGGTDTQYF.

This clonotype was seen more than once but under ten times. This may stem from a read error, because a much larger clone lies one nucleotide away. V gene TRBV2 combines with J gene TRBJ1-2, with 7 bases identical to TRBD1. The germline CDR1 and CDR2 sequences are SNHLY and FYNNEI. The CDR3 sequence is 13 residues long. The ends lost 6 bases at V and 3 bases at J; junction bases unmatched: 4. CDR3 region: CASRAGGHYGYTF. Written as DNA, the CDR3 is TGTGCCAGCAGAGCAGGGGGGCACTATGGCTACACCTTC.

This chain links TRBV3-1 with TRBJ1-4, with D perhaps matching TRBD1 (5 bases). The germline V gene has CDR1 LGHDT and CDR2 YNNKEL (reference sequence). Trimming shortened V by 3 bases and J by 8 bases, and 13 bases separated the two germline ends. The CDR3 sequence is 14 residues long. This CDR3 reads CASSQRDLGEKLFF. The CDR3, as DNA: TGTGCCAGCAGCCAGAGGGACCTGGGAGAAAAACTGTTTTTT.

This clonotype appeared a few times. Written as DNA, the CDR3 is TGTGCCATCAGTGAGTCTCGAAGCGCCAGACTTAACACCGGGGAGCTGTTTTTT. Protein sequence: CAISESRSARLNTGELFF. The chain is built from TRBV10-3 and TRBJ2-2, with D hard to call. There are 18 residues in the CDR3. CDR1 is ENHRY and CDR2 is SYGVKD in the germline V gene. The V end lost 0 bases, the J end lost 2 bases, and 16 bases lay between the germline ends.

This chain joins TRBV27 and TRBJ2-3; 10 bases line up with TRBD2. CDR1 and CDR2 from the germline V gene are MNHEY and SMNVEV (reference sequence). The junction had 3 bases not matched to a gene; V was cut back by 8 bases and J by 4 bases. The CDR3 consists of 13 residues. The CDR3 region has the DNA TGTGCCAGCGGAGGGACTAGCGCAGATACGCAGTATTTT. This codes for CASGGTSADTQYF.

The V call is TRBV6-1, the J call TRBJ1-1; D remains unclear. The germline V gene encodes CDR1 MNHNS and CDR2 SASEGT. This CDR3 region has 11 residues. V lost 11 bases, J lost 5 bases, and 12 bases lay in between. The CDR3: CAGPSGTEAFF. DNA of the CDR3: TGTGCCGGTCCCTCGGGAACTGAAGCTTTCTTT.

In its sample, this clonotype was seen many times. The chain is built from TRBV6-1 and TRBJ2-7; D may be TRBD1 (5 bases). The CDR3 covers 15 residues. Germline lookup yields CDR1 MNHNS and CDR2 SASEGT. The V end was cut by 9 bases, the J end by 2 bases, with 20 bases between. CDR3 DNA sequence: TGTGCCAGTCAAAAAGACAGCCACCTAGCCTACGAGCAGTACTTC. It codes for CASQKDSHLAYEQYF.

This clonotype has at least ten counts. The V call is TRBV18, the J call TRBJ1-5; TRBD1 aligns across 7 bases. The ends lost 4 bases at V and 2 bases at J; junction bases unmatched: 2. CDR3 size: 14 residues. Germline V lookup: CDR1 KGHSH, CDR2 LQKENI. The CDR3 nucleotides read TGTGCCAGCTCACGACAGGGAGGCAATCAGCCCCAGCATTTT. This encodes CASSRQGGNQPQHF.

This clonotype was seen a few times. The chain is built from TRBV6-5 and TRBJ1-3; weak D call: TRBD1 (5 bases). Germline values: CDR1 MNHEY, CDR2 SVGAGI. The CDR3 is 15 amino acids. Trimming shortened V by 0 bases and J by 4 bases, and 10 bases separated the two germline ends. The CDR3 DNA follows: TGTGCCAGCAGTTACTCTGGGGCTGAAGGAAACACCATATATTTT. Amino acids: CASSYSGAEGNTIYF.

The chain combines TRBV20-1 with TRBJ1-1; tentatively, D is TRBD1 (6 bases). CDR1 DFQATT and CDR2 SNEGSKA come from the germline V gene (reference sequence). The CDR3 covers 16 residues. Trimming took 5 bases from V and 1 from J, leaving 20 bases between them. The CDR3 region is CSASPLEGGPNTEAFF. For the CDR3, the DNA is TGCAGTGCTTCACCCTTGGAGGGGGGGCCGAACACTGAAGCTTTCTTT.